This TCR beta chain stems from a study of blood T cell repertoires in COVID-19. Across the whole study: There were acute and convalescent COVID-19 samples, and they came from the United States, Italy and Spain.

The germline CDR1 and CDR2 sequences are SGHVS and FNYEAQ. The V and J ends lost 4 bases and 4 bases respectively, with 11 bases between them. The CDR3 covers 13 residues. Repertoires were generated with immunoSEQ multiplex PCR, while TCRdb's copy carries only in-frame clones and drops some. The sample holds some 88,000 clones, approximately 86% seen once. The rearrangement uses TRBV7-6 and TRBJ2-7, with D tentatively TRBD1 (6 bases). The specimen sequenced was peripheral blood. The source is a man in his fifties or sixties with acute or convalescent COVID-19. The CDR3 is CASSSTQGYEQYF. CDR3 coding DNA: TGTGCCAGCAGCTCGACCCAGGGGTACGAGCAGTACTTC.